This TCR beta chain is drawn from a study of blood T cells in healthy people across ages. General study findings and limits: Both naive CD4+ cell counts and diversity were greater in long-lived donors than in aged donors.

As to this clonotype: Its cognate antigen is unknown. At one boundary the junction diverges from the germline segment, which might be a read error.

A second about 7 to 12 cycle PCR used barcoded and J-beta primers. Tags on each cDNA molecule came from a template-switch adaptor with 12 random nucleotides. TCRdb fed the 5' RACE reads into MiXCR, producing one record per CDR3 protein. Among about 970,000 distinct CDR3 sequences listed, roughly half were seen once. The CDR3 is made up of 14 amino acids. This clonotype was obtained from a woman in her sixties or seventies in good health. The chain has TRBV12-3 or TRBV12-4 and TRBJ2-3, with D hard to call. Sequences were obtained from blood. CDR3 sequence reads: CASSVIQNTDTQYF. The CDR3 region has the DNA TGTGCCAGCAGTGTAATCCAGAACACAGATACGCAATATTTT.